One sample yielded the 9 T cell receptor beta chains listed below, sequenced in a study of cytomegalovirus exposure and HLA in healthy donors. Both 60 Vbeta primers and 13 Jbeta primers went into the PCR. Measured with immunoSEQ multiplex PCR; TCRdb has only the in-frame clones, and not every one. The table shows over 75,000 clones, with around three quarters occurring only once. Sequenced sample: PBMCs. These receptors were taken from a man aged 55 to 70 in good health and CMV-seropositive.

This chain joins TRBV4-1 and TRBJ2-7; D gene unclear. Germline V gene data show CDR1 as MGHRA and CDR2 as YSYEKL. V was trimmed by 0 bases and J by 0 bases, leaving 6 bases between them. CDR3 length equals 14 residues. The CDR3 nucleotides read TGCGCCAGCAGCCAAGATCGCGGCTCCTACGAGCAGTACTTC. This translates into CASSQDRGSYEQYF.

The chain employs TRBV6-1 and TRBJ2-1, with 7 positions matching TRBD1. The length of the CDR3 is 15 residues. The V and J ends lost 6 bases and 4 bases, in that order; junction bases with no gene match: 9. CDR1 MNHNS and CDR2 SASEGT come from the germline V gene. The CDR3 DNA follows: TGTGCCAGCAGGAGAAGACAGGGTCCTTACAATGAGCAGTTCTTC. It is translated as CASRRRQGPYNEQFF.

The chain uses TRBV10-3 and TRBJ1-2, with a possible D match to TRBD1 (6 bases). The V gene lost 0 bases and the J gene lost 3 bases, with 14 bases spanning the gap. CDR3 length: 16 amino acids. CDR1 and CDR2 from the germline V gene are ENHRY and SYGVKD. The CDR3: CAISESSGRGDYGYTF. CDR3 nucleotides: TGTGCCATCAGTGAGTCTTCAGGCAGGGGTGACTATGGCTACACCTTC.

This chain joins TRBV7-6 and TRBJ2-5, with 16 bases aligning to TRBD2. Germline trimming cut 5 bases from V and 0 bases from J; bases unmatched to any gene: 12. The germline V gene has CDR1 SGHVS and CDR2 FNYEAQ. This CDR3 comprises 20 residues. CDR3 in DNA: TGTGCCAGCAGCCGTCCCCTGGGACTAGCGGGGGGGCTCGACCAAGAGACCCAGTACTTC. It is translated as CASSRPLGLAGGLDQETQYF.

On this clone itself: Different DNA sequences within this sample yield the same CDR3. This chain uses TRBV5-1 with TRBJ1-5; no reliable D call. Germline V CDR1 and CDR2: SGHRS, YFSETQ. The ends were cut back, 4 bases at V and 0 bases at J, with 11 bases in the middle. The CDR3 loop spans 15 amino acids. The CDR3 loop reads CASSLDGDSNQPQHF. Here the CDR3 DNA reads TGCGCCAGCAGCCTGGACGGGGATAGCAATCAGCCCCAGCATTTT.

The gene calls are TRBV6-5 and TRBJ1-2, with D uncertain. Trimming took off 2 bases at V and 4 bases at J, with 8 bases between the two ends. The CDR3 spans 13 residues. Germline V gene lookup returns CDR1 MNHEY and CDR2 SVGAGI. The CDR3 bases are TGTGCCAGCAGTTACCCGGGAAGCTATGGCTACACCTTC. Its translation: CASSYPGSYGYTF.

On this clone itself: A junction boundary mismatches the germline segment, possibly from a read error. V gene TRBV27 combines with J gene TRBJ2-1; 11 bases align to TRBD1. The CDR3 sequence is 13 residues long. Germline values: CDR1 MNHEY, CDR2 SMNVEV (reference sequence). CDR3: CASSFPGAGQGVF. The CDR3 DNA is TGTGCCAGCAGTTTCCCCGGGGCGGGACAGGGGGTCTTC.

The CDR3 DNA reads TGTGCCAGCAGCCGGACAGCGGCCCCCCTTTATGGCTACACCTTC. It specifies CASSRTAAPLYGYTF. The chain is built from TRBV27 and TRBJ1-2, with a possible D match to TRBD1 (6 bases). Germline CDR1 is MNHEY and CDR2 is SMNVEV (reference sequence). V lost 6 bases and J lost 5, with 19 bases in between. This CDR3 contains 15 residues.

This sequence joins TRBV10-3 and TRBJ2-7; 9 nucleotides match TRBD1. This CDR3 is built from 14 residues. The germline CDR1 and CDR2 sequences are ENHRY and SYGVKD. J gave up 0 bases and V 11 bases, and 8 bases lay outside the gene matches. CDR3 residues: CAVQGALTSYEQYF. The CDR3 nucleotides are TGTGCCGTACAGGGGGCCCTAACCTCCTACGAGCAGTACTTC.